A selection of T cell receptor beta chains follows, all from one sample in a study of cytomegalovirus exposure and HLA in healthy donors. Libraries were prepared by immunoSEQ multiplex PCR; TCRdb keeps only in-frame clonotypes and omits some of them. The table lists about 170,000 clones, around 72% of them singletons. The sample comprised PBMCs. The receptors derive from a man aged 35 to 55 in good health and CMV-seropositive. CDR3s include the opening cysteine and the closing phenylalanine or tryptophan. The D gene is left open where the match is weak. Clone size is shown for a subset of rows, as once, few, many or a class of expanded clone.

j_call d_call clone_size v_call cdr3_aa cdr3_nt
TRBJ1-2 TRBD1 NA TRBV5-1 CASSPGTGGEYGYTF TGCGCCAGCAGCCCCGGGACAGGGGGAGAATATGGCTACACCTTC
TRBJ1-3 NA NA TRBV18 CASSPVAGHSGNTIYF TGTGCCAGCTCACCCGTGGCAGGGCACTCTGGAAACACCATATATTTT
TRBJ1-2 NA NA TRBV19 CASSTPDSYGYTF TGTGCCAGTAGTACCCCCGACAGTTATGGCTACACCTTC
TRBJ2-3 TRBD2 once TRBV7-9 CASSPGTSWGTDTQYF TGTGCCAGCAGCCCCGGGACTAGCTGGGGCACAGATACGCAGTATTTT
TRBJ1-4 NA NA TRBV7-2 CASSLSGTSLEKLFF TGTGCCAGCAGCTTATCCGGGACAAGCCTTGAAAAACTGTTTTTT
TRBJ1-2 TRBD1 NA TRBV5-1 CASSEADRDYGYTF TGCGCCAGCAGCGAGGCCGACAGGGACTATGGCTACACCTTC
TRBJ2-2 NA NA TRBV12-5 CASGPRASFPGELFF TGTGCTAGTGGTCCGAGGGCCAGTTTCCCCGGGGAGCTGTTTTTT
TRBJ2-4 TRBD2 NA TRBV27 CASSDGGWAKNIQYF TGTGCCAGCAGTGACGGGGGGTGGGCCAAAAACATTCAGTACTTC
TRBJ2-6 TRBD1 NA TRBV2 CASSDGTGVSGANVLTF TGTGCCAGCAGTGACGGGACAGGGGTTTCTGGGGCCAACGTCCTGACTTTC
TRBJ1-5 NA NA TRBV5-1 CASSFGGGQPQHF TGCGCCAGCAGCTTCGGGGGAGGTCAGCCCCAGCATTTT
TRBJ2-3 NA medium-sized TRBV4-1 CASSQETGTYTQYF TGCGCCAGCAGCCAAGAGACTGGCACCTATACGCAGTATTTT
TRBJ1-1 NA NA TRBV6-1 CASSIKQGNTEAFF TGTGCCAGCAGTATTAAACAGGGAAACACTGAAGCTTTCTTT
TRBJ2-3 TRBD2 NA TRBV9 CASTSGVSTDTQYF TGTGCCAGCACTAGCGGGGTGAGCACAGATACGCAGTATTTT
TRBJ2-6 NA NA TRBV9 CASSPSDWISNVLTF TGTGCCAGCAGCCCGTCGGACTGGATTTCCAACGTCCTGACTTTC
TRBJ1-2 NA NA TRBV20-1 CSASTNYGYTF TGCAGTGCTAGTACAAACTATGGCTACACCTTC
TRBJ1-5 TRBD1 NA TRBV10-3 CAIRGTVNSNQPQHF TGTGCCATCAGGGGGACAGTCAATAGCAATCAGCCCCAGCATTTT
TRBJ1-1 NA NA TRBV19 CASSRGPEAFF TGTGCCAGTAGCAGGGGTCCTGAAGCTTTCTTT
TRBJ2-5 NA NA TRBV4-3 CASSQYREQEAQYF TGCGCCAGCAGCCAGTACAGGGAACAAGAGGCCCAGTACTTC
TRBJ1-1 NA NA TRBV6-5 CASSYSPGGYTEAFF TGTGCCAGCAGTTACTCGCCAGGAGGGTACACTGAAGCTTTCTTT
TRBJ2-4 NA NA TRBV27 CASSLEQGNIQYF TGTGCCAGCAGTTTAGAGCAGGGTAACATTCAGTACTTC
TRBJ2-7 TRBD1 few TRBV5-6 CASSLGQGARDEQYF TGTGCCAGCAGCTTGGGACAGGGGGCTAGAGACGAGCAGTACTTC
TRBJ2-5 TRBD2 NA TRBV5-1 CASSLSGAPGETQYF TGCGCCAGCAGCTTGAGCGGGGCCCCCGGGGAGACCCAGTACTTC
TRBJ2-7 TRBD1 NA TRBV4-2 CASSQGQGPSYEQYF TGTGCCAGCAGCCAAGGACAGGGACCTTCCTACGAGCAGTACTTC
TRBJ1-3 TRBD1 NA TRBV7-8 CASSINPGQGLGNTIYF TGTGCCAGCAGCATAAACCCGGGACAGGGGTTAGGAAACACCATATATTTT
TRBJ2-7 NA NA TRBV5-4 CASSRAGQPSYEQYF TGTGCCAGCAGCCGAGCGGGCCAACCCTCCTACGAGCAGTACTTC
TRBJ2-3 TRBD1 NA TRBV7-8 CASSLARTGPDTQYF TGTGCCAGCAGCTTAGCCCGGACAGGGCCAGATACGCAGTATTTT
TRBJ2-5 NA once TRBV4-1 CASSQSGVDETQYF TGCGCCAGCAGCCAATCGGGGGTGGACGAGACCCAGTACTTC
TRBJ2-3 TRBD2 NA TRBV27 CASSPIRLAGGGTDTQYF TGTGCCAGCAGTCCTATTCGACTAGCGGGGGGCGGCACAGATACGCAGTATTTT
TRBJ2-5 NA NA TRBV19 CASSTQGGETQYF TGTGCCAGTAGTACCCAAGGAGGAGAGACCCAGTACTTC
TRBJ2-2 TRBD2 NA TRBV7-2 CASSLGVRSGVELFF TGTGCCAGCAGCTTAGGGGTCCGCAGCGGGGTGGAGCTGTTTTTT
TRBJ1-1 NA NA TRBV5-1 CASSLDRDTEAFF TGCGCCAGCAGCTTGGACAGGGACACTGAAGCTTTCTTT
TRBJ2-7 TRBD1 few TRBV4-3 CASSQVPGQVAYEQYF TGCGCCAGCAGCCAAGTCCCGGGACAGGTTGCCTACGAGCAGTACTTC
TRBJ2-2 TRBD1 NA TRBV7-2 CASSFRTGATGELFF TGTGCCAGCAGCTTCAGGACAGGGGCCACCGGGGAGCTGTTTTTT
TRBJ2-2 NA once TRBV7-9 CASLGDTGELFF TGTGCCAGCCTCGGGGACACCGGGGAGCTGTTTTTT
TRBJ2-2 NA NA TRBV21-1 CASSKERRTDNTGELFF TGTGCCAGCAGCAAAGAAAGGAGGACTGATAACACCGGGGAGCTGTTTTTT
TRBJ1-2 NA NA TRBV5-5 CASSLGGDGYTF TGTGCCAGCAGCTTGGGGGGGGACGGCTACACCTTC
TRBJ2-5 TRBD1 NA TRBV13 CASSQTGGGETQYF TGTGCCAGCAGCCAGACAGGGGGCGGAGAGACCCAGTACTTC
TRBJ1-2 TRBD1 NA TRBV10-3 CAISGDRGYGYTF TGTGCCATCAGCGGGGACAGGGGATATGGCTACACCTTC
TRBJ2-7 NA NA TRBV4-2 CASSQETGLTYEQYF TGTGCCAGCAGCCAAGAAACAGGGTTGACCTACGAGCAGTACTTC
TRBJ2-3 TRBD2 NA TRBV19 CASTTGGSDTQYF TGTGCCAGTACGACGGGGGGGTCAGATACGCAGTATTTT